Sequencing of this T cell receptor beta chain was carried out in a study of cytomegalovirus exposure and HLA in healthy donors. Study overall: The roughly 120 million unique TCR beta sequences, from 150 million to 200 million T cells, were found by an earlier analysis.

To note about this clone: The antigen remains unidentified.

Study-level results: Both high specificity and high sensitivity reportedly marked the classifier's diagnosis of cytomegalovirus status. An analysis done earlier found most TCR beta V segments productive about 87% or about 30% of the time.

It was with 60 Vbeta and 13 Jbeta primers that the PCR ran. Data came from immunoSEQ multiplex PCR; TCRdb stores just in-frame clones and leaves some out. The table lists 100,000 or so clones, under 75% of them singletons. The length of the CDR3 is 17 residues. Germline V gene lookup returns CDR1 SGHRS and CDR2 YFSETQ. The J segment lost 2 bases and the V segment lost 4 bases, leaving 9 bases of the junction unmatched. The sample consisted of PBMCs. The chain combines TRBV5-1 with TRBJ2-7; 13 positions match TRBD2. This sequence was found in a man in his fifties or sixties in good health and CMV-seronegative. This chain's CDR3 is CASSPHPGTSGTYEQYF. CDR3 nucleotides: TGCGCCAGCAGCCCGCACCCCGGGACTAGCGGGACCTACGAGCAGTACTTC.